This entry concerns a single T cell receptor (beta chain). The data belong to a study of blood T cell repertoires in COVID-19. Profiling relied on immunoSEQ multiplex PCR, and the TCRdb table lists in-frame clones only, not all of them. The profile shows some 360,000 clones, 70% to 90% of them singletons. This clonotype was obtained from a woman aged 60 to 75 with COVID-19, enrolled during active disease. The sequenced sample was peripheral blood.

CDR3 sequence reads: CASSPRGGSSYEQYF. Here the CDR3 DNA reads TGTGCCAGCAGCCCTCGGGGGGGCAGCTCCTACGAGCAGTACTTC. This rearrangement joins TRBV13 to TRBJ2-7, with TRBD2 identical over 8 bases. The trim removed 5 bases at V and 0 bases at J, leaving 6 bases unmatched. Germline-derived CDR1 and CDR2 are PRHDT and FYEKMQ (reference sequence). This CDR3 region has 15 residues.